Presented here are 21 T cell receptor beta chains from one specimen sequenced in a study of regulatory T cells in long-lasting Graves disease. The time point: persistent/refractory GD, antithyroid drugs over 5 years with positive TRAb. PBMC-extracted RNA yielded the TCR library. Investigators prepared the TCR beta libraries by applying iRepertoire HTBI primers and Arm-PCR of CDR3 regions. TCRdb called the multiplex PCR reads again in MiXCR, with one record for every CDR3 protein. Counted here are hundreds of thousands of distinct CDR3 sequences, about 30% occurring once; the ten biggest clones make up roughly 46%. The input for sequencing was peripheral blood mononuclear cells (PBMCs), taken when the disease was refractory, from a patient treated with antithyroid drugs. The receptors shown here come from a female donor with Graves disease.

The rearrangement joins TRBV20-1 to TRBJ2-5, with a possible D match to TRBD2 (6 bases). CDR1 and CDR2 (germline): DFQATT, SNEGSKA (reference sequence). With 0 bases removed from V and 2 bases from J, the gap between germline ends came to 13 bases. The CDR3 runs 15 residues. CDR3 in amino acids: CSARDLGGSQETQYF. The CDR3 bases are TGCAGTGCTAGAGATCTTGGGGGGAGTCAAGAGACCCAGTACTTC.

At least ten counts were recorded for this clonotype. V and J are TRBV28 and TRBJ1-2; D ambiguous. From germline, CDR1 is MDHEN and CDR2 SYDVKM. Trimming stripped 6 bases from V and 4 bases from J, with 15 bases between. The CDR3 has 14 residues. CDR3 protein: CASRAGGSLYGYTF. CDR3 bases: TGTGCCAGCAGGGCAGGAGGGTCCCTCTATGGCTACACCTTC.

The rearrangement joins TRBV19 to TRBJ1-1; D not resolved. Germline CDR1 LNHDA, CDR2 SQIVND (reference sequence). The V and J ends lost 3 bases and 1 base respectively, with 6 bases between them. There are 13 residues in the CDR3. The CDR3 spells CASSIKSNTEAFF. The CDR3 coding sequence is TGTGCCAGTAGTATCAAATCGAACACTGAAGCTTTCTTT. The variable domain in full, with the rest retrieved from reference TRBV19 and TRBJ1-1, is DGGITQSPKYLFRKEGQNVTLSCEQNLNHDAMYWYRQDPGQGLRLIYYSQIVNDFQKGDIAEGYSVSREKKESFPLTVTSAQKNPTAFYLCASSIKSNTEAFFGQGTRLTVV.

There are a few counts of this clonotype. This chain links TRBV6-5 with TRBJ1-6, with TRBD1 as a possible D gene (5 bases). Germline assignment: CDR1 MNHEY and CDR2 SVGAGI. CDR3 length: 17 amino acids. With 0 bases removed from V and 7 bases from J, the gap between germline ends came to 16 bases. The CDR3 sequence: CASSYSRGRGANSPLHF. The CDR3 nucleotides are TGTGCCAGCAGTTACTCGAGGGGACGCGGCGCGAATTCACCCCTCCACTTT.

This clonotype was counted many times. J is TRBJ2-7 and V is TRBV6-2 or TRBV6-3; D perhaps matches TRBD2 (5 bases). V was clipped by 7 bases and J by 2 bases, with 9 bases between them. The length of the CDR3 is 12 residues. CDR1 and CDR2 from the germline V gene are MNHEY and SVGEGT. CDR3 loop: CASTTRTYEQYF. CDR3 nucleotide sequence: TGTGCCAGCACCACTAGAACCTACGAGCAGTACTTC.

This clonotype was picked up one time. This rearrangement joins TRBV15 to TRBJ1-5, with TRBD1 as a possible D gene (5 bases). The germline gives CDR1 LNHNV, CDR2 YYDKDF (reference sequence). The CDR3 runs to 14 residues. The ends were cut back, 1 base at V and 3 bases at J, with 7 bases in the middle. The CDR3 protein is CATSRGGTNQPQHF. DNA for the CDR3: TGTGCCACCAGCAGAGGGGGGACCAATCAGCCCCAGCATTTT.

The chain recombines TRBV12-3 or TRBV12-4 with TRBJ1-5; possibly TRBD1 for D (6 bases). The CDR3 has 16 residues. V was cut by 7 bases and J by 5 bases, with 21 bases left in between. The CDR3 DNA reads TGTGCCAGCAAATTTAGCGGGACACTGGATGATCAGCCCCAGCATTTT. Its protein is CASKFSGTLDDQPQHF.

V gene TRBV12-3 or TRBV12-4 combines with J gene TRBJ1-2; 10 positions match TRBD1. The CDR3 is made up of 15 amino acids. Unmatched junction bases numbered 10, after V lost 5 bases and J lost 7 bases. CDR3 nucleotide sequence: TGTGCCAGCAGTCCTACCCTCGGGACAGGGGCTGGCTACACCTTC. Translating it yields CASSPTLGTGAGYTF.

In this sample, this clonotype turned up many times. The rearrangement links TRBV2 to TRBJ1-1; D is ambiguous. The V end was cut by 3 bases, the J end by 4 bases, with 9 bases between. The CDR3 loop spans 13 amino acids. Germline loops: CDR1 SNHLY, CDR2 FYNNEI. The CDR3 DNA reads TGTGCCAGCAGTGATAGGGAGGGCACTGAAGCTTTCTTT. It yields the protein CASSDREGTEAFF.

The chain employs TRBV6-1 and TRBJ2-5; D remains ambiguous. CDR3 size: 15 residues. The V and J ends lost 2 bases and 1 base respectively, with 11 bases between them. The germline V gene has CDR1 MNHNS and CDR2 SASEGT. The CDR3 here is CASSEFARTQETQYF. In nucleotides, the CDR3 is TGTGCCAGCAGTGAATTTGCTAGGACCCAAGAGACCCAGTACTTC.

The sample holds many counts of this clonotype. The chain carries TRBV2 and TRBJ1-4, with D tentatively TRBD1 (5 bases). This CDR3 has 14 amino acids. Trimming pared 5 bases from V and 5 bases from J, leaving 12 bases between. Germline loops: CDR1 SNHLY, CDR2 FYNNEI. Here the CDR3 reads CASSKRGGNEKLFF. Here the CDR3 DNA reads TGTGCCAGCAGTAAAAGGGGTGGGAATGAAAAACTGTTTTTT.

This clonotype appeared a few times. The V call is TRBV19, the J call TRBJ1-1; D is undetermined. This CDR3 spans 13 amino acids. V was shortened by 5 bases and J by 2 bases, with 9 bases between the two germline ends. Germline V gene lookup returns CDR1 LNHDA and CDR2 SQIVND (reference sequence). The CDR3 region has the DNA TGTGCCAGTAGTTCTGTCCGTAACACTGAAGCTTTCTTT. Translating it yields CASSSVRNTEAFF.

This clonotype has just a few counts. The CDR3 region has the DNA TGCGCCAGCAGCTTGGCCACAGGGACTGGGAAGGATGAGCAGTTCTTC. Its translation is CASSLATGTGKDEQFF. This rearrangement joins TRBV5-1 to TRBJ2-1, with D perhaps being TRBD1 or TRBD2 (6 bases each). CDR1 and CDR2 (germline): SGHRS, YFSETQ. This CDR3 region has 16 residues. V lost 0 bases and J 8 bases, leaving 18 bases between the germline ends.

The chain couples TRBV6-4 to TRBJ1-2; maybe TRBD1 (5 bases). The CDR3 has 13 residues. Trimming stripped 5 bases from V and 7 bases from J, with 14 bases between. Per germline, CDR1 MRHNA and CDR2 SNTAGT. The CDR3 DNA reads TGTGCCAGCAGTTACTTAGGGGATTCTGGCTACACCTTC. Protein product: CASSYLGDSGYTF.

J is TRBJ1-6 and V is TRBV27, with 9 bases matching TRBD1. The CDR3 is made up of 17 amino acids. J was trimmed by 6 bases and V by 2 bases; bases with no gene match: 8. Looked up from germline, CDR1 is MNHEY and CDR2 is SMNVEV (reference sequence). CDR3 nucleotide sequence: TGTGCCAGCAGTTTACAGCCCGGGACAGGGCCTAATTCACCCCTCCACTTT. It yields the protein CASSLQPGTGPNSPLHF.

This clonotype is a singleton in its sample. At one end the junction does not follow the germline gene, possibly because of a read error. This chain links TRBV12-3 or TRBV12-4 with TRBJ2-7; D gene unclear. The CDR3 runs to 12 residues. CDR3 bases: TGTGCCAACAGTTTAGACACCTACGAGCAGTACTTC. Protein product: CANSLDTYEQYF.

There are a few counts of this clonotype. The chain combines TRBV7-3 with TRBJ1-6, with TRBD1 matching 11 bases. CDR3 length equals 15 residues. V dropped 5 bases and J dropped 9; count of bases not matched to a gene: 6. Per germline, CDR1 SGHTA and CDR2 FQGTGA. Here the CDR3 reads CASSQTGTGGSPLHF. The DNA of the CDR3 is TGTGCCAGCAGCCAAACGGGGACAGGGGGTTCACCCCTCCACTTT.

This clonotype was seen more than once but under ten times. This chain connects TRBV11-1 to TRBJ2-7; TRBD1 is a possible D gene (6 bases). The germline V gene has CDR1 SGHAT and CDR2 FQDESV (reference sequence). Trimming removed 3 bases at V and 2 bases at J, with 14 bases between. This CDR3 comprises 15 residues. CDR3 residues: CASSFDRSRAYEQYF. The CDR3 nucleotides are TGTGCCAGCAGCTTTGACAGGTCTCGAGCCTACGAGCAGTACTTC.

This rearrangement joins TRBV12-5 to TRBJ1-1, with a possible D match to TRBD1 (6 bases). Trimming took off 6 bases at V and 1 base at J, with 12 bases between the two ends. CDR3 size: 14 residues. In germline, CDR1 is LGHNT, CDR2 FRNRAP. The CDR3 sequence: CASGGTGKNTEAFF. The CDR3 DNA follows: TGTGCTAGTGGCGGAACAGGGAAGAACACTGAAGCTTTCTTT.

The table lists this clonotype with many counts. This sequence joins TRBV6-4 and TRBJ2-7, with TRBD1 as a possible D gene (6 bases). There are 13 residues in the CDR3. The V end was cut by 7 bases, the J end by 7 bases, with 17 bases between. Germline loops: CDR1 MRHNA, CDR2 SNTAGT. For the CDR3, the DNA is TGTGCCAGCATCGGGACACGCGGCTGGGAGCAGTACTTC. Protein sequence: CASIGTRGWEQYF.

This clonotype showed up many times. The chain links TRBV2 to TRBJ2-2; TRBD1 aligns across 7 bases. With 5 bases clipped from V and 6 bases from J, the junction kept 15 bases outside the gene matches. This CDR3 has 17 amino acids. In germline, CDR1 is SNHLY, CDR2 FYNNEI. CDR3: CASSKRGQIDFPGELFF. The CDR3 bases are TGTGCCAGCAGTAAAAGGGGACAGATCGATTTTCCCGGGGAGCTGTTTTTT.